A selection of T cell receptor beta chains follows, all from one sample in a study of long-term antiretroviral therapy in people with HIV. The repertoire was sequenced with immunoSEQ multiplex PCR; TCRdb's copy has only in-frame clones and lacks some. Among about 39,000 clones listed, 65% to 90% were seen once. The starting material was unsorted PBMCs, obtained just before starting antiretroviral therapy. All receptors come from a woman aged 18-29 years with HIV. Both conserved end residues are part of each CDR3. Each record gives: D gene, V gene, clone size, J gene, CDR3 DNA, CDR3 protein. The D gene is left open where the match is weak. Some rows mark clone size as missing; the rest say once, few, many or name a class of expanded clone.

>-|TRBV5-1|-|TRBJ2-2
TGCGCCAGCAGCCCGATCAAGGCCGGGGAGCTGTTTTTT
CASSPIKAGELFF
>TRBD2|TRBV28|once|TRBJ2-1
TGTGCCAGCAGGTTTACTAGCGGGAGTGATTTTGTTAGACGCAATGAGCAGTTCTTC
CASRFTSGSDFVRRNEQFF
>TRBD1|TRBV6-5|-|TRBJ2-5
TGTGCCAGCAGTGCGACAGGGTTGCAAGAGACCCAGTACTTC
CASSATGLQETQYF
>-|TRBV28|-|TRBJ1-1
TGTGCCAGCAGTTTAAGAGGGCGGAACACTGAAGCTTTCTTT
CASSLRGRNTEAFF
>TRBD1|TRBV5-1|-|TRBJ2-2
TGCGCCAGCAGCGGGACAGGGAACACCGGGGAGCTGTTTTTT
CASSGTGNTGELFF
>TRBD1|TRBV28|-|TRBJ2-1
TGTGCCAGCAGTCCTACAGGGGGCGCATACAATGAGCAGTTCTTC
CASSPTGGAYNEQFF
>-|TRBV7-9|-|TRBJ2-7
TGTGCCAGCAGCTTAGTCCGCGAGCAGTACTTC
CASSLVREQYF
>TRBD1|TRBV5-1|-|TRBJ2-6
TGCGCCAGCACCCGGGACAGGGGAAGCTCTGGGGCCAACGTCCTGACTTTC
CASTRDRGSSGANVLTF
>-|TRBV27|few|TRBJ2-7
TGTGCCAGCAGTTTTCGGCACTCCTACGAGCAGTACTTC
CASSFRHSYEQYF
>-|TRBV6-1|few|TRBJ2-1
TGTGCCACCTGGGGGAAGATGCGAAGGGAGCAGTTCTTC
CATWGKMRREQFF
>-|TRBV4-3|few|TRBJ2-7
TGCGCCAGCAGCCAAGAGGAGACAGGTTCATACGAGCAGTACTTC
CASSQEETGSYEQYF
>TRBD2|TRBV9|once|TRBJ2-7
TGTGCCAGCAGCCCGCTAGCGGGGGCCTACGAGCAGTACTTC
CASSPLAGAYEQYF
>-|TRBV6-6|-|TRBJ2-6
TGTGCCAGCAGTTACTCTGGGGCCAACGTCCTGACTTTC
CASSYSGANVLTF
>-|TRBV7-3|-|TRBJ2-3
TGTGCCAGCAGCTCCATTGGGACAGATACGCAGTATTTT
CASSSIGTDTQYF
>-|TRBV7-9|-|TRBJ2-7
TGTGCCAGCAGCTCCCACCCGGGACAGGGGATCGGACTAGCGTCCGAGCAGTACTTC
CASSSHPGQGIGLASEQYF
>TRBD1|TRBV25-1|-|TRBJ2-7
TGTGCCAGCAGCCTAATTCAGCTGGACAGGGGCCTCGTGGAGCAGTACTTC
CASSLIQLDRGLVEQYF
>-|TRBV11-1|-|TRBJ2-2
TGTGCCAGCAGCTTAGGAATGGGGGAAGCAACCGGGGAGCTGTTTTTT
CASSLGMGEATGELFF
>-|TRBV2|once|TRBJ1-1
TGTGCCAGCGGGGGGTGGGCTGAAGCTTTCTTT
CASGGWAEAFF
>-|TRBV19|-|TRBJ2-2
TGTGCCAGTGGTACAGGGTATGACACCGGGGAGCTGTTTTTT
CASGTGYDTGELFF
>TRBD1|TRBV6-6|-|TRBJ2-3
TGTGCCAGCAGTTCCCCCAGGGGGCAGACAGATACGCAGTATTTT
CASSSPRGQTDTQYF
>-|TRBV28|-|TRBJ1-4
TGTGCCAGCAGGGGAGGAGAAAAACTGTTTTTT
CASRGGEKLFF
>-|TRBV29-1|-|TRBJ2-5
TGCAGCGTTGATTGGGGACGCCAAGAGACCCAGTACTTC
CSVDWGRQETQYF
>TRBD1|TRBV7-9|few|TRBJ2-7
TGTGCCAGCAGCATCACGGACAGGGTTAACGAGCAGTACTTC
CASSITDRVNEQYF
>-|TRBV4-2|-|TRBJ2-1
TGTGCCAGCAGCCAAGAGGAGAAGCGGACCTACAATGAGCAGTTCTTC
CASSQEEKRTYNEQFF
>-|TRBV19|-|TRBJ2-7
TGTGCCAGTAGTTTTGCTCTATCCGGCTACGAGCAGTACTTC
CASSFALSGYEQYF
>TRBD2|TRBV9|-|TRBJ2-1
TGTGCCAGCGCCGAGGAGGTAGCGGGAGCTCCCTACAATGAGCAGTTCTTC
CASAEEVAGAPYNEQFF
>-|TRBV10-3|-|TRBJ1-5
TGTGCCATCAGTGAGCACGGGGACGGGCAGCCCCAGCATTTT
CAISEHGDGQPQHF
>-|TRBV18|-|TRBJ1-1
TGTGCCAGCTCAGAGGGGGTCGGGGACACTGAAGCTTTCTTT
CASSEGVGDTEAFF
>TRBD1|TRBV29-1|-|TRBJ1-1
TGCAGCGTTGATGGGGACAGGGGGAACACTGAAGCTTTCTTT
CSVDGDRGNTEAFF
>TRBD2|TRBV9|-|TRBJ2-1
TGTGCCAGCAGCGTAGCTAGCGGGAGTACCGATGAGCAGTTCTTC
CASSVASGSTDEQFF
>-|TRBV7-2|-|TRBJ2-5
TGTGCCAGCAGCCCCGGGAACGGGGAAGAGACCCAGTACTTC
CASSPGNGEETQYF
>-|TRBV7-2|-|TRBJ2-7
TGTGCCAGCAGCTTATGGGGTTCTCTCAATTACGAGCAGTACTTC
CASSLWGSLNYEQYF
>TRBD1|TRBV27|-|TRBJ2-7
TGTGCCAGCAGAAGGGACAGGGACGCTCTCTACGAGCAGTACTTC
CASRRDRDALYEQYF
>TRBD1|TRBV4-1|-|TRBJ1-4
TGCGCCAGCAGCCCGAGACAGGGGGTTGGGGGTAATGAAAAACTGTTTTTT
CASSPRQGVGGNEKLFF
>-|TRBV14|-|TRBJ2-5
TGTGCCAGCAGTCGAACAGGGTACCAAGAGACCCAGTACTTC
CASSRTGYQETQYF
>-|TRBV5-1|-|TRBJ2-3
TGCGCCAGCAGCTTGGAGAGAACTAGCACAGATACGCAGTATTTT
CASSLERTSTDTQYF
>-|TRBV6-4|-|TRBJ2-1
TGTGCCAGCTCTTTCGCCGGGGCTAGCTCCTACAATGAGCAGTTCTTC
CASSFAGASSYNEQFF
>TRBD2|TRBV14|-|TRBJ2-1
TGTGCCAGCAGCCCGCGACCAGCGGGAAACAATGAGCAGTTCTTC
CASSPRPAGNNEQFF
>-|TRBV9|-|TRBJ2-7
TGTGCCAGCAGCGAGACGGCGGCGAACTACGAGCAGTACTTC
CASSETAANYEQYF
>-|TRBV27|-|TRBJ2-2
TGTGCCAGCAGTTTACTCAGGGGTGGTACCGGGGAGCTGTTTTTT
CASSLLRGGTGELFF
>-|TRBV28|large|TRBJ1-1
TGTGCCAGCAGTTTACCCGAGGGAATGAACACTGAAGCTTTCTTT
CASSLPEGMNTEAFF
>-|TRBV7-2|-|TRBJ1-4
TGTGCCAGCAGCTTAACCGGCGCGGGTGAAAAACTGTTTTTT
CASSLTGAGEKLFF
>TRBD1|TRBV9|-|TRBJ1-2
TGTGCCAGCAACCCGTCCGGGACAGGGAACTATGGCTACACCTTC
CASNPSGTGNYGYTF
>-|TRBV7-2|-|TRBJ2-2
TGTGCCAGCAGTTTTGCCACGAACACCGGGGAGCTGTTTTTT
CASSFATNTGELFF
>-|TRBV7-2|once|TRBJ1-1
TGTGCCAGCAGTCGGTGGGGCACTGAAGCTTTCTTT
CASSRWGTEAFF
>TRBD2|TRBV7-9|-|TRBJ2-1
TGTGCCAGCAGCCGACTAGCGGGATCCTCCTACAATGAGCAGTTCTTC
CASSRLAGSSYNEQFF
>TRBD1|TRBV10-3|-|TRBJ2-7
TGTGCCATCAGTGAGGGCGGACAGGGGGCAATTTACGAGCAGTACTTC
CAISEGGQGAIYEQYF
>-|TRBV5-6|-|TRBJ2-3
TGTGCCAGCAGCTTGCTCGCAGATACGCAGTATTTT
CASSLLADTQYF
>-|TRBV6-6|-|TRBJ2-3
TGTGCCAGCACCTGGGGGCTCACAGATACGCAGTATTTT
CASTWGLTDTQYF
>TRBD2|TRBV7-3|-|TRBJ2-1
TGTGCCAGCAGCTTATCGGGTAGCGGGACTTGGGGATACAATGAGCAGTTCTTC
CASSLSGSGTWGYNEQFF
>TRBD1|TRBV29-1|-|TRBJ2-7
TGCAGCGCAGCTGGACAGGAGTACAGGGGCTACGAGCAGTACTTC
CSAAGQEYRGYEQYF
>TRBD2|TRBV5-4|-|TRBJ2-1
TGTGCCAGCAGCAAGAGGACTAGCGGGAGTATAAGGTCCTACAATGAGCAGTTCTTC
CASSKRTSGSIRSYNEQFF
>-|TRBV11-3|-|TRBJ1-1
TGTGCCAGCATGGCGGGGGCGGGCACTGAAGCTTTCTTT
CASMAGAGTEAFF